The 18 T cell receptor beta chains presented below share a single source sample, sequenced in a study of T cell repertoires in cytomegalovirus infection. TCRdb re-called the reads through MiXCR, storing one row per CDR3 protein. The repertoire includes roughly 46,000 distinct CDR3 sequences, 20% of them detected once, and around 20% sits in the top ten. For these TCRs, the target antigens are not known. Sequences were obtained from PBMCs, sequenced either directly or after in vitro stimulation (not recorded which). These receptors all come from a human donor in good health (CMV status not recorded). Some clones in this sample may be carry-over from other donors' samples.

As regards this clonotype: A much larger clone lies a single base off, so this may be a read error. J is TRBJ1-5 and V is TRBV2; D unclear. The germline gives CDR1 SNHLY, CDR2 FYNNEI. Trimming took off 1 base at V and 1 base at J, with 14 bases between the two ends. This CDR3 region has 17 residues. The CDR3 protein is CASSEVLYRASNQPQHF. In nucleotides, the CDR3 is TGTGCCAGCAGTGAAGTGCTTTATCGTGCGAGCAATCAGCCCCAGCATTTT.

The chain couples TRBV28 to TRBJ1-1, with unresolved D. The CDR3 contains 12 residues. The germline CDR1 and CDR2 sequences are MDHEN and SYDVKM. V was cut by 6 bases and J by 8 bases, with 13 bases left in between. This CDR3 reads CASSGGPGEAFF. Written as DNA, the CDR3 is TGTGCCAGCAGCGGAGGTCCCGGAGAAGCTTTCTTT.

The rearrangement uses TRBV6-2 or TRBV6-3 and TRBJ2-7; no clear D. The CDR3 totals 18 residues. V was trimmed by 0 bases and J by 2 bases, leaving 20 bases between them. Looked up from germline, CDR1 is MNHEY and CDR2 is SVGEGT. The CDR3 here is CASSYSRFVGSLPYEQYF. In DNA form, the CDR3 reads TGTGCCAGCAGTTACTCTCGTTTCGTGGGCAGCCTTCCCTACGAGCAGTACTTC.

The chain joins TRBV6-2 or TRBV6-3 to TRBJ2-5, with D possibly matching TRBD2 (6 bases). Germline CDR1 and CDR2: MNHEY and SVGEGT. V was pared by 5 bases and J by 7 bases, with 14 bases between. CDR3 size: 13 residues. The DNA of the CDR3 is TGTGCCAGCAGTGACCAAAATAGCGGGACCCAGTACTTC. It codes for CASSDQNSGTQYF.

At least ten counts were recorded for this clonotype. This chain connects TRBV7-2 to TRBJ2-2; D ambiguous. CDR3 length: 14 residues. V was cut by 7 bases and J by 0 bases, with 9 bases left in between. Looked up from germline, CDR1 is SGHTA and CDR2 is FQGNSA. As DNA, the CDR3 is TGTGCCAGCAACCAGGCCTCGAACACCGGGGAGCTGTTTTTT. As protein: CASNQASNTGELFF.

This clonotype came up a few times. The chain has TRBV7-9 and TRBJ2-7; 7 nucleotides match TRBD1. Germline loops: CDR1 SEHNR, CDR2 FQNEAQ (reference sequence). The CDR3 has 16 residues. The ends lost 4 bases at V and 2 bases at J; junction bases unmatched: 11. CDR3 sequence reads: CASSYSVGQATYEQYF. As DNA, the CDR3 is TGTGCCAGCAGCTACTCGGTCGGACAGGCGACCTACGAGCAGTACTTC.

This chain uses TRBV7-9 with TRBJ2-7; the match to TRBD2 covers 9 bases. The CDR3 sequence is 16 residues long. CDR1 SEHNR and CDR2 FQNEAQ come from the germline V gene (reference sequence). The V and J ends lost 1 base and 5 bases, in that order; junction bases with no gene match: 9. DNA for the CDR3: TGTGCCAGCAGCTTAGTTGGTGCGGGGGGGAGAAACGAGCAGTACTTC. Protein sequence: CASSLVGAGGRNEQYF.

The chain couples TRBV7-2 to TRBJ2-1; 9 bases match TRBD2. The CDR3 loop spans 19 amino acids. The V and J ends lost 0 bases and 4 bases, in that order; junction bases with no gene match: 13. Germline CDR1 is SGHTA and CDR2 is FQGNSA. The CDR3 here is CASSLAVRGVAGVYNEQFF. DNA of the CDR3: TGTGCCAGCAGCTTAGCCGTAAGGGGGGTAGCGGGAGTTTACAATGAGCAGTTCTTC.

This clonotype was seen at least ten times. V gene TRBV7-6 combines with J gene TRBJ2-5; no definite D call. This CDR3 is 13 amino acids long. Trimming stripped 1 base from V and 5 bases from J, with 8 bases between. Germline V gives CDR1 SGHVS, CDR2 FNYEAQ. CDR3 protein: CASSLVRGETQYF. Here the CDR3 DNA reads TGTGCCAGCAGCTTAGTTCGCGGCGAGACCCAGTACTTC.

The rearrangement joins TRBV7-2 to TRBJ1-2, with 9 bases that match TRBD1. V lost 7 bases to trimming and J lost 2 bases; unmatched junction nucleotides: 2. The germline CDR1 and CDR2 sequences are SGHTA and FQGNSA. This CDR3 has 13 amino acids. This chain's CDR3 is CASTDRGNYGYTF. CDR3 DNA sequence: TGTGCCAGCACAGACAGGGGGAACTATGGCTACACCTTC.

V usage is TRBV5-1 and J usage is TRBJ2-1, with D hard to call. V lost 4 bases, J lost 6 bases, and 14 bases lay in between. Germline V gene lookup returns CDR1 SGHRS and CDR2 YFSETQ. CDR3 length: 14 amino acids. This chain's CDR3 is CASSPGHTPNEQFF. In nucleotides, the CDR3 is TGCGCCAGCAGCCCGGGCCATACACCCAATGAGCAGTTCTTC.

This clonotype was seen repeatedly, ten times or more. The J gene is TRBJ2-7, the V gene TRBV7-9; 9 nucleotides align to TRBD1. Trimming cost V 2 bases and J 7 bases; bases outside gene matches: 9. The germline V gene has CDR1 SEHNR and CDR2 FQNEAQ (reference sequence). This CDR3 region has 15 residues. In DNA form, the CDR3 reads TGTGCCAGCAGCTTAAGGGGACAGGGTAAGGTGGAGCAGTACTTC. Its translation: CASSLRGQGKVEQYF.

This clonotype has ten or more counts. J is TRBJ2-7 and V is TRBV7-6, with D possibly matching TRBD2 (6 bases). The CDR3 sequence is 14 residues long. Germline CDR1 reads SGHVS; CDR2 reads FNYEAQ. Trimming shortened V by 0 bases and J by 4 bases, and 10 bases separated the two germline ends. In DNA form, the CDR3 reads TGTGCCAGCAGCTTAGCGGGAGGCTCTTACGAGCAGTACTTC. Residues: CASSLAGGSYEQYF.

The count of this clonotype is one. CDR3 DNA: TGTGCCAGCAGTTTATTGAGGGAGATTCGTCAGCCCCAGCATTTT. Translated, it gives CASSLLREIRQPQHF. The chain is built from TRBV28 and TRBJ1-5; D call uncertain. Germline assignment: CDR1 MDHEN and CDR2 SYDVKM. Trimming removed 1 base from V and 6 bases from J, with 13 bases in between. This CDR3 region has 15 residues. The full variable domain, completed using reference TRBV28 and TRBJ1-5, is DVKVTQSSRYLVKRTGEKVFLECVQDMDHENMFWYRQDPGLGLRLIYFSYDVKMKEKGDIPEGYSVSREKKERFSLILESASTNQTSMYLCASSLLREIRQPQHFGDGTRLSIL.

This clonotype was counted ten times or more. The chain uses TRBV6-1 and TRBJ1-1, with 10 bases fitting TRBD1. The V gene end was trimmed by 7 bases and the J gene end by 5 bases; junction bases not matched to a gene: 13. The CDR3 is 16 residues long. Germline values: CDR1 MNHNS, CDR2 SASEGT. CDR3 in DNA: TGTGCCAGCACCCCCTCCAAGGGACAGGGGCAGACTGAAGCTTTCTTT. Encoded protein: CASTPSKGQGQTEAFF.

The chain recombines TRBV12-3 or TRBV12-4 with TRBJ2-1, with TRBD2 matching over 7 bases. Trimming cost V 6 bases and J 6 bases; bases outside gene matches: 8. The CDR3 loop spans 14 amino acids. The CDR3 spells CASRQLLAPNEQFF. The CDR3 bases are TGTGCCAGCAGACAACTACTAGCGCCCAATGAGCAGTTCTTC.

The V gene is TRBV20-1, the J gene TRBJ1-3; D ambiguous. CDR1 is DFQATT, CDR2 SNEGSKA, per germline (reference sequence). Deletions cut 0 bases from V and 2 bases from J, with 11 bases between. The CDR3 has 15 residues. The CDR3 loop reads CSARDLQKTGNTIYF. Written as DNA, the CDR3 is TGCAGTGCTAGAGATCTACAAAAAACTGGAAACACCATATATTTT.

The sample holds a few counts of this clonotype. V is TRBV28 and J is TRBJ1-4; possible D gene TRBD1, 6 bases. Germline CDR1 is MDHEN and CDR2 is SYDVKM. CDR3 size: 13 residues. Trimming left V 6 bases short and J 5 bases short, with 10 bases between. CDR3 region: CASRRTENEKLFF. For the CDR3, the DNA is TGTGCCAGCAGAAGGACAGAGAATGAAAAACTGTTTTTT.